These T cell receptor beta chains were read from a single sample in a study of T cell changes during pregnancy in multiple sclerosis. Some clones are missing from TCRdb's copy, which holds only in-frame ones; the method was immunoSEQ multiplex PCR. The repertoire holds about 69,000 clones, with 90% to 95% as singletons. Sequenced material: CD4+ T cells from peripheral blood mononuclear cells, taken in the third trimester of pregnancy. Receptor source: a female donor in good health, enrolled as a control in a pregnancy study. Both conserved end residues are part of each CDR3. The D gene is left open where the match is weak. Expanded clones are given a class, and other clones once, few, many or no size at all.

cdr3_aa: CASSKACWAGKVSTEAFF
cdr3_nt: TGTGCCAGCAGCAAAGCCTGTTGGGCAGGGAAAGTGTCCACTGAAGCTTTCTTT
cdr3_length: 18
d_call: .
v_call: TRBV21-1
clone_size: .
j_call: TRBJ1-1

cdr3_aa: CASSLASSGNTDTQYF
cdr3_nt: TGTGCCAGCAGCTTAGCGTCTAGCGGGAACACAGATACGCAGTATTTT
cdr3_length: 16
d_call: TRBD2
v_call: TRBV7-2
clone_size: .
j_call: TRBJ2-3

cdr3_aa: CSVQAGTGGGQPQHF
cdr3_nt: TGCAGCGTACAAGCCGGGACAGGGGGCGGTCAGCCCCAGCATTTT
cdr3_length: 15
d_call: TRBD1
v_call: TRBV29-1
clone_size: .
j_call: TRBJ1-5

cdr3_aa: CASSLGGRDTGELFF
cdr3_nt: TGTGCCAGCAGCTTGGGGGGGCGAGACACCGGGGAGCTGTTTTTT
cdr3_length: 15
d_call: .
v_call: TRBV5-4
clone_size: .
j_call: TRBJ2-2

cdr3_aa: CASSYSRDTYNYGYTF
cdr3_nt: TGTGCCAGCAGTTATAGTCGGGATACGTATAACTATGGCTACACCTTC
cdr3_length: 16
d_call: .
v_call: TRBV6-6
clone_size: .
j_call: TRBJ1-2

cdr3_aa: CASSPREGGPYEQYF
cdr3_nt: TGTGCCAGCAGCCCACGAGAGGGGGGGCCCTACGAGCAGTACTTC
cdr3_length: 15
d_call: .
v_call: TRBV9
clone_size: .
j_call: TRBJ2-7

cdr3_aa: CASSITGGSGYTF
cdr3_nt: TGTGCCAGTAGTATCACGGGGGGGTCGGGCTACACCTTC
cdr3_length: 13
d_call: .
v_call: TRBV19
clone_size: .
j_call: TRBJ1-2

cdr3_aa: CASSFAGNYGYTF
cdr3_nt: TGTGCCAGCAGCTTCGCAGGGAACTATGGCTACACCTTC
cdr3_length: 13
d_call: .
v_call: TRBV7-2
clone_size: once
j_call: TRBJ1-2

cdr3_aa: CASSPSWGSGGDTQYF
cdr3_nt: TGTGCCAGCAGCCCTAGTTGGGGCTCCGGGGGAGATACGCAGTATTTT
cdr3_length: 16
d_call: .
v_call: TRBV7-2
clone_size: .
j_call: TRBJ2-3

cdr3_aa: CASSLSSGGYNEQFF
cdr3_nt: TGTGCCAGCAGTTTATCTAGCGGGGGGTACAATGAGCAGTTCTTC
cdr3_length: 15
d_call: TRBD2
v_call: TRBV27
clone_size: .
j_call: TRBJ2-1

cdr3_aa: CASRGQGWYEQYF
cdr3_nt: TGTGCCAGCAGAGGACAGGGGTGGTACGAGCAGTACTTC
cdr3_length: 13
d_call: TRBD1
v_call: TRBV6-1
clone_size: .
j_call: TRBJ2-7

cdr3_aa: CASSTGASYEQYF
cdr3_nt: TGTGCCAGCAGCACAGGGGCCTCCTACGAGCAGTACTTC
cdr3_length: 13
d_call: TRBD1
v_call: TRBV6-1
clone_size: .
j_call: TRBJ2-7

cdr3_aa: CASSIDRPSYEQYF
cdr3_nt: TGTGCCAGCAGCATCGACAGGCCTTCCTACGAGCAGTACTTC
cdr3_length: 14
d_call: .
v_call: TRBV7-8
clone_size: .
j_call: TRBJ2-7

cdr3_aa: CASSPRGKLSDTEAFF
cdr3_nt: TGTGCCAGCAGCCCCCGGGGTAAGCTTTCTGACACTGAAGCTTTCTTT
cdr3_length: 16
d_call: .
v_call: TRBV13
clone_size: .
j_call: TRBJ1-1

cdr3_aa: CATCPGHLGTGELFF
cdr3_nt: TGTGCCACCTGCCCGGGACACCTGGGGACCGGGGAGCTGTTTTTT
cdr3_length: 15
d_call: .
v_call: TRBV27
clone_size: once
j_call: TRBJ2-2

cdr3_aa: CASSILQGMDQPQHF
cdr3_nt: TGTGCCAGTAGTATATTACAGGGGATGGATCAGCCCCAGCATTTT
cdr3_length: 15
d_call: TRBD1
v_call: TRBV19
clone_size: .
j_call: TRBJ1-5

cdr3_aa: CASGLGTGAQPQHF
cdr3_nt: TGTGCTAGTGGTTTGGGGACAGGTGCTCAGCCCCAGCATTTT
cdr3_length: 14
d_call: TRBD1
v_call: TRBV12-5
clone_size: .
j_call: TRBJ1-5

cdr3_aa: CASSVSSGGHRAYEQYF
cdr3_nt: TGTGCCAGCAGTGTGTCGAGCGGGGGCCACCGTGCCTACGAGCAGTACTTC
cdr3_length: 17
d_call: TRBD2
v_call: TRBV6-1
clone_size: .
j_call: TRBJ2-7

cdr3_aa: CATSRDRDRGYEQYF
cdr3_nt: TGTGCCACCAGCAGAGACCGAGACAGGGGGTACGAGCAGTACTTC
cdr3_length: 15
d_call: TRBD1
v_call: TRBV15
clone_size: .
j_call: TRBJ2-7

cdr3_aa: CASSTRSANTEAFF
cdr3_nt: TGTGCCAGCAGCACCCGGTCCGCGAACACTGAAGCTTTCTTT
cdr3_length: 14
d_call: .
v_call: TRBV2
clone_size: .
j_call: TRBJ1-1

cdr3_aa: CATSRGPGLGSDEQFF
cdr3_nt: TGTGCCACCAGCAGGGGACCGGGACTAGGCTCCGATGAGCAGTTCTTC
cdr3_length: 16
d_call: TRBD2
v_call: TRBV15
clone_size: once
j_call: TRBJ2-1

cdr3_aa: CASGTGTKNTEAFF
cdr3_nt: TGTGCCAGTGGTACCGGGACTAAGAACACTGAAGCTTTCTTT
cdr3_length: 14
d_call: .
v_call: TRBV19
clone_size: .
j_call: TRBJ1-1

cdr3_aa: CASSLAEAGGFPYEQYF
cdr3_nt: TGTGCCAGCAGCTTGGCCGAGGCAGGGGGGTTTCCCTACGAGCAGTACTTC
cdr3_length: 17
d_call: .
v_call: TRBV5-6
clone_size: .
j_call: TRBJ2-7

cdr3_aa: CAWSAVRAGNTIYF
cdr3_nt: TGTGCCTGGAGCGCCGTCAGGGCTGGAAACACCATATATTTT
cdr3_length: 14
d_call: .
v_call: TRBV30
clone_size: .
j_call: TRBJ1-3

cdr3_aa: CASSASSGGVPSNTGELFF
cdr3_nt: TGTGCCAGCAGCGCCTCCAGCGGGGGGGTCCCCTCGAACACCGGGGAGCTGTTTTTT
cdr3_length: 19
d_call: TRBD2
v_call: TRBV9
clone_size: .
j_call: TRBJ2-2

cdr3_aa: CASSRRSGTGQNEQYF
cdr3_nt: TGTGCCAGCAGCCGTCGGTCCGGGACAGGACAAAACGAGCAGTACTTC
cdr3_length: 16
d_call: TRBD1
v_call: TRBV7-6
clone_size: .
j_call: TRBJ2-7

cdr3_aa: CASSRTSGGSDTQYF
cdr3_nt: TGTGCCAGCAGCCGAACTAGCGGGGGGTCAGATACGCAGTATTTT
cdr3_length: 15
d_call: TRBD2
v_call: TRBV6-6
clone_size: once
j_call: TRBJ2-3